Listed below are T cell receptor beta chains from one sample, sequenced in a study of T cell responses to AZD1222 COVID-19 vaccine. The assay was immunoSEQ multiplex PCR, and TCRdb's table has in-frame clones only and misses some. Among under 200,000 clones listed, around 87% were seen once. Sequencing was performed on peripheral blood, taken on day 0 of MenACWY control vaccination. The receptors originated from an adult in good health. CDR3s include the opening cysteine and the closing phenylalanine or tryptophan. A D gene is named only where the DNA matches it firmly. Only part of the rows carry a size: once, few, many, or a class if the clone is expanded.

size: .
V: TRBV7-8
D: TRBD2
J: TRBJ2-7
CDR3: CASSGSGAPINEQYF
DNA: TGTGCCAGCAGCGGTAGCGGGGCTCCAATCAACGAGCAGTACTTC

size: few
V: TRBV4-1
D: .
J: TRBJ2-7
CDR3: CASSQDGLYEQYF
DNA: TGCGCCAGCAGCCAAGATGGTCTCTACGAGCAGTACTTC

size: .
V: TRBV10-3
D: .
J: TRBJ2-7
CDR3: CAISDPRDGSYEQYF
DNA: TGTGCCATCAGTGATCCCCGGGACGGCTCCTACGAGCAGTACTTC

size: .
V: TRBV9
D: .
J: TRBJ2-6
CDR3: CASTRGDSGANVLTF
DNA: TGTGCCAGCACCAGGGGGGACTCTGGGGCCAACGTCCTGACTTTC

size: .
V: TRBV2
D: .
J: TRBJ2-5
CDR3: CASSAGGIETQYF
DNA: TGTGCCAGCAGCGCAGGAGGTATAGAGACCCAGTACTTC

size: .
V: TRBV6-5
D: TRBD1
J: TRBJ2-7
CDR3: CASIADRIHSYEQYF
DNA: TGTGCCAGCATTGCGGACAGGATTCACTCCTACGAGCAGTACTTC

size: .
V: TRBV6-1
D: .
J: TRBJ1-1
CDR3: CASSEGGERKNTEAFF
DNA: TGTGCCAGCAGTGAAGGCGGCGAGCGAAAGAACACTGAAGCTTTCTTT

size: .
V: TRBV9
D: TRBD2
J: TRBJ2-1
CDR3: CASSVAGTSGSNEQFF
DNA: TGTGCCAGCAGCGTCGCCGGGACTAGCGGGAGCAATGAGCAGTTCTTC

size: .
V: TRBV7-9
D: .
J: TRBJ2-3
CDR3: CASSIHRGTDTQYF
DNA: TGTGCCAGCAGCATACACAGGGGCACAGATACGCAGTATTTT

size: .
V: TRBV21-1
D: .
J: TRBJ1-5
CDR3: CASSKGGPDYRPQHF
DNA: TGTGCCAGCAGCAAGGGGGGCCCTGATTATCGGCCCCAGCATTTT

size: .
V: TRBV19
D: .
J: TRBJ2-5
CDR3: CASTMTGSGQETQYF
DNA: TGTGCCAGTACCATGACCGGGTCCGGCCAAGAGACCCAGTACTTC

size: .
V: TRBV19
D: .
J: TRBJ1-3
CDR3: CASSDRQSSGNTIYF
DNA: TGTGCCAGTAGTGATCGGCAGAGCTCTGGAAACACCATATATTTT

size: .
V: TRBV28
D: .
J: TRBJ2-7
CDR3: CASSPAYGTDKSSYEQYF
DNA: TGTGCCAGCAGTCCAGCCTACGGGACGGATAAGAGCTCCTACGAGCAGTACTTC

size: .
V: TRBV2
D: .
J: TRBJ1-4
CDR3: CASSSGTTNEKLFF
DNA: TGTGCCAGCAGCTCCGGGACAACTAATGAAAAACTGTTTTTT

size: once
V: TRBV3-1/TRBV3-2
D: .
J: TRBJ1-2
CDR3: CASSPQSNYGYTF
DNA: TGTGCCAGCAGCCCACAGAGTAACTATGGCTACACCTTC

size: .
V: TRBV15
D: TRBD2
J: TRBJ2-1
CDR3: CATSKPTSGDYNEQFF
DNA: TGTGCCACCAGCAAACCCACTAGCGGGGATTACAATGAGCAGTTCTTC

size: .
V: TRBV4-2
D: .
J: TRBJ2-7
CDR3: CASSQDGEQYF
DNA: TGTGCCAGCAGCCAAGATGGCGAGCAGTACTTC

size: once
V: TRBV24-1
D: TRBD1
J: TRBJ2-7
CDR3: CATSDGAETGGNEQYF
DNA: TGTGCCACCAGTGATGGGGCCGAGACAGGGGGCAACGAGCAGTACTTC

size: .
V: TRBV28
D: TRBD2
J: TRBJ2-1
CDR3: CASSQLAGVGNEQFF
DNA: TGTGCCAGCAGTCAACTAGCGGGAGTTGGCAATGAGCAGTTCTTC

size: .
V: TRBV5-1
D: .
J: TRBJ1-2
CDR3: CASSLEAGVYGYTF
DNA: TGCGCCAGCAGCTTGGAGGCAGGGGTCTATGGCTACACCTTC

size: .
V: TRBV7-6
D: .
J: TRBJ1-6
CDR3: CASSSGLTSSPLHF
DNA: TGTGCCAGCAGCTCAGGACTCACATCCTCACCCCTCCACTTT

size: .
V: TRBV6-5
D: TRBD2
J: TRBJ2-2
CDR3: CASRPSGGVNGELFF
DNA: TGTGCCAGCAGACCTAGCGGGGGGGTAAACGGGGAGCTGTTTTTT

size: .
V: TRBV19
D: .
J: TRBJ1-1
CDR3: CASKKGYEGTEAFF
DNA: TGTGCCAGTAAGAAGGGCTACGAAGGCACTGAAGCTTTCTTT

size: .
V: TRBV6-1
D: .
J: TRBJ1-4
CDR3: CASSEEVAPATNEKLFF
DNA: TGTGCCAGCAGTGAAGAGGTGGCACCAGCAACTAATGAAAAACTGTTTTTT

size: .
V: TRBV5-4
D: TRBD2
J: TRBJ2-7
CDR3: CASSQDSGVSSYEQYF
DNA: TGTGCCAGCAGCCAAGATAGCGGGGTGAGCTCCTACGAGCAGTACTTC

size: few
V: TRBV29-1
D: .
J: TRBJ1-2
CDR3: CSAGTVALNGYTF
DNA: TGCAGCGCTGGGACGGTAGCTTTGAATGGCTACACCTTC

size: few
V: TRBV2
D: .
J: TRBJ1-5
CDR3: CASSSGVGQPQHF
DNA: TGTGCCAGCAGTTCAGGGGTAGGACAGCCCCAGCATTTT

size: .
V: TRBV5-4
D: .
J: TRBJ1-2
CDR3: CASSLVDRPGYGYTF
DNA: TGTGCCAGCAGCTTGGTTGACAGACCCGGCTATGGCTACACCTTC

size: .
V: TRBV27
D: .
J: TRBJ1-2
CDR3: CASRGDANYGYTF
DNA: TGTGCCAGCCGCGGGGACGCAAACTATGGCTACACCTTC

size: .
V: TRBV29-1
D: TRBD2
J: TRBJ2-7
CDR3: CSVDPGLAGEQYF
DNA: TGCAGCGTTGATCCGGGACTAGCGGGTGAGCAGTACTTC

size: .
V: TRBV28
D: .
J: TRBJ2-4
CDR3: CASSPIVLVTKNIQYF
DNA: TGTGCCAGCAGCCCCATAGTATTGGTGACCAAAAACATTCAGTACTTC

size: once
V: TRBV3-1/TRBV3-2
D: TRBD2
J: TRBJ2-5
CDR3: CASGGGLAGVGETQYF
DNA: TGTGCCAGCGGGGGGGGACTAGCGGGAGTGGGTGAGACCCAGTACTTC

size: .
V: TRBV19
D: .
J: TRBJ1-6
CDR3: CASTPDSYNSPLHF
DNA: TGTGCCAGTACCCCGGACAGCTATAATTCACCCCTCCACTTT

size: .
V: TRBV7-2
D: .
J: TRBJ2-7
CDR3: CASSLVTRAGAKGEQYF
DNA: TGTGCCAGCAGCTTAGTGACAAGGGCGGGGGCGAAGGGAGAGCAGTACTTC

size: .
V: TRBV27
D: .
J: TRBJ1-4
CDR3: CASSLALPGRFEGEKLFF
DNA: TGTGCCAGCAGTTTAGCCCTACCGGGCAGGTTTGAGGGGGAAAAACTGTTTTTT

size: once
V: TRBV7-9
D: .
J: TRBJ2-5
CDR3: CASSQGSSQETQYF
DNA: TGTGCCAGCAGCCAAGGGAGTAGCCAAGAGACCCAGTACTTC

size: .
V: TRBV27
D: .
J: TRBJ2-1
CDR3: CASSLGLANEQFF
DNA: TGTGCCAGCAGTTTAGGGCTAGCGAATGAGCAGTTCTTC

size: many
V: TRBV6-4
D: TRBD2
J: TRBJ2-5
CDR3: CASSLLAGEGETQYF
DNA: TGTGCCAGCAGTCTACTAGCGGGAGAAGGAGAGACCCAGTACTTC

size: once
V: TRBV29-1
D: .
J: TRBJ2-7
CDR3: CSVAGGRPYEQYF
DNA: TGCAGCGTTGCCGGGGGGCGCCCCTACGAGCAGTACTTC

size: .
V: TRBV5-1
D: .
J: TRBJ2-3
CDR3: CASSLDIDTQYF
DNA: TGCGCCAGCAGCTTGGATATAGATACGCAGTATTTT

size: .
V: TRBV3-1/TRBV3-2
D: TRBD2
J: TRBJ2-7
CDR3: CASSRLSLAGGAYEQYF
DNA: TGTGCCAGCAGCCGCCTCTCTCTAGCGGGAGGTGCCTACGAGCAGTACTTC